The clone carrying this TCR beta chain was observed many times. As yet, its antigen is unknown. This sample was taken from a study of T-cell reconstitution after alpha-beta-depleted transplantation in children. Study results and limitations: By about two months after transplant, alpha-beta T cells reportedly arose from several hundred graft clones that had expanded. T-cell counts and diversity at one year post-transplant came mainly from newly produced T cells. From surviving recipient T cells and thymic progenitors came the high day-60 TCRbeta diversity observed in some patients.

Unique molecular identifiers were used to barcode this TCRbeta library. From the PCR reads, TCRdb called clonotypes with MiXCR, one entry per CDR3 protein. The profile covers 25,000 to 35,000 distinct CDR3 sequences, with over 6.5% appearing a single time and around 25% taken by the ten largest. The sequencing here drew on peripheral blood, taken 60 days after TCRalphabeta/CD19-depleted stem cell transplant. The sequence came from a child younger than two who had a stem cell transplant for acute myeloid leukemia, so the T cells may come from the graft donor.

CDR3 in amino acids: CASRIGTSGSTDTQYF. The CDR3 DNA sequence: TGTGCCAGCAGAATAGGGACTAGCGGGAGCACAGATACGCAGTATTTT. The chain uses TRBV13 and TRBJ2-3, with 12 bases matching TRBD2. This CDR3 has 16 residues. CDR1 is PRHDT and CDR2 is FYEKMQ in the germline V gene (reference sequence). The V and J ends lost 6 bases and 0 bases, in that order; junction bases with no gene match: 4.